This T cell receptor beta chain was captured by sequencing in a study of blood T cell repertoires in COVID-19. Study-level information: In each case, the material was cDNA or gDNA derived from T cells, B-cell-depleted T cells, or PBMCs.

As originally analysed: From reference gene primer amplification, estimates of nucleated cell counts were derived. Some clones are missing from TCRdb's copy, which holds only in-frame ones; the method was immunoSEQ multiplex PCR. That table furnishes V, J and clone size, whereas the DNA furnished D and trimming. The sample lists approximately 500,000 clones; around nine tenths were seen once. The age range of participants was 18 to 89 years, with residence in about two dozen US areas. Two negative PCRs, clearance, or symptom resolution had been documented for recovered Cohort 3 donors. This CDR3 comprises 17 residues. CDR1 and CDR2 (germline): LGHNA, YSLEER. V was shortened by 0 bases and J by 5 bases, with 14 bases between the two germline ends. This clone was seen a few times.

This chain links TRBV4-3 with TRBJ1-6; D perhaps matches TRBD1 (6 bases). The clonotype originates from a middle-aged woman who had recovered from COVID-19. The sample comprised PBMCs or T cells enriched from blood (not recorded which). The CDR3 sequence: CASSQDLGAGNNSPLHF. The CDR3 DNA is TGCGCCAGCAGCCAAGACTTGGGGGCTGGGAATAATTCACCCCTCCACTTT.